This TCR beta chain was identified in a study of T cell responses to AZD1222 COVID-19 vaccine. Sequenced by immunoSEQ multiplex PCR; TCRdb stores in-frame clones only, minus some. The table has 100,000 to 120,000 clones, 89% seen once. CDR1 and CDR2 (germline): SEHNR, FQNEAQ (reference sequence). This CDR3 comprises 15 residues. Trimming took 4 bases from V and 0 from J, leaving 7 bases between them. The TCR was taken from an adult in good health. The chain is built from TRBV7-9 and TRBJ2-6; the D is unclear. The specimen comprised peripheral blood, sampled on day 0 of MenACWY control vaccination. The CDR3 reads CASSSTDSGANVLTF. The CDR3 bases are TGTGCCAGCAGCTCAACAGACTCTGGGGCCAACGTCCTGACTTTC. The full variable domain, with the rest looked up from reference TRBV7-9 and TRBJ2-6, is DTGVSQNPRHKITKRGQNVTFRCDPISEHNRLYWYRQTLGQGPEFLTYFQNEAQLEKSRLLSDRFSAERPKGSFSTLEIQRTEQGDSAMYLCASSSTDSGANVLTFGAGSRLTVL.